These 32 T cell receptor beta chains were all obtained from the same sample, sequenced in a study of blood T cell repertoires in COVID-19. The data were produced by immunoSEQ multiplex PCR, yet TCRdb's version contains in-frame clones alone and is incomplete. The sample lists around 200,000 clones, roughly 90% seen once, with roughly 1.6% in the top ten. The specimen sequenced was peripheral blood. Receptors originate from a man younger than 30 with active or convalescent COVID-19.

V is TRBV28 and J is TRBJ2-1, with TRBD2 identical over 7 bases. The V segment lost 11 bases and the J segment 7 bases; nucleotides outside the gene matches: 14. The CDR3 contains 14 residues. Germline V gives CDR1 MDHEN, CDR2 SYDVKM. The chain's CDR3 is CAVQMGSGENEQFF. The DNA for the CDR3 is TGTGCCGTCCAAATGGGAAGCGGGGAGAATGAGCAGTTCTTC.

The CDR3 coding sequence is TGTGCCTGGAGTAACAAGCCGGGACAGGGAAACGATACGCAGTATTTT. It encodes CAWSNKPGQGNDTQYF. The gene calls are TRBV30 and TRBJ2-3; TRBD1 matches at 9 bases. Trimming took 2 bases from V and 6 from J; bases not matched to a gene: 12. CDR1 is GTSNPN and CDR2 is SVGIG in the germline V gene (reference sequence). The CDR3 loop spans 16 amino acids.

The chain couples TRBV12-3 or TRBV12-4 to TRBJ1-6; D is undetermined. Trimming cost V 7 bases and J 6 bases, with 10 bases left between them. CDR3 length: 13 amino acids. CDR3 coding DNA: TGTGCCAGCATGAACGTACTTAATTCACCCCTCCACTTT. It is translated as CASMNVLNSPLHF.

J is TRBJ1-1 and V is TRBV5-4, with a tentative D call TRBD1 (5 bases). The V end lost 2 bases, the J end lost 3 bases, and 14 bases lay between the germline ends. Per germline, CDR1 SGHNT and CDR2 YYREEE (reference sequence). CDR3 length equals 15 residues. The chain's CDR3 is CASSFGVGGDTEAFF. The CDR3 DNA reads TGTGCCAGCAGCTTTGGGGTCGGAGGGGACACTGAAGCTTTCTTT.

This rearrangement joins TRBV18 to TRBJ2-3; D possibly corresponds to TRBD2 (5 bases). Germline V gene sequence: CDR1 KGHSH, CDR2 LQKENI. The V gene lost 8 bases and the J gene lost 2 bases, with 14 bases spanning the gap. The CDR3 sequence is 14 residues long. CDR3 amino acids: CASAGSGSTDTQYF. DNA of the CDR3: TGTGCCAGCGCAGGCTCGGGGTCCACAGATACGCAGTATTTT. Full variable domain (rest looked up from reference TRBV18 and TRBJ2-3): NAGVMQNPRHLVRRRGQEARLRCSPMKGHSHVYWYRQLPEEGLKFMVYLQKENIIDESGMPKERFSAEFPKEGPSILRIQQVVRGDSAAYFCASAGSGSTDTQYFGPGTRLTVL.

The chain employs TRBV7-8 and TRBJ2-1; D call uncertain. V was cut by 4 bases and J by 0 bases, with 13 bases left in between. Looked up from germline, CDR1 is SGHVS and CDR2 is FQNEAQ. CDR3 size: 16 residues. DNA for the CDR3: TGTGCCAGCAGCTCTGACTTCGCCCGCTCCTACAATGAGCAGTTCTTC. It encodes CASSSDFARSYNEQFF.

The CDR3 spells CATQLEGGEQYF. CDR3 coding DNA: TGTGCCACCCAACTAGAGGGAGGGGAGCAGTACTTC. This chain connects TRBV19 to TRBJ2-7, with 7 nucleotides matching TRBD2. CDR3 length: 12 amino acids. The J segment lost 7 bases and the V segment lost 10 bases, leaving 10 bases of the junction unmatched. Germline V gene sequence: CDR1 LNHDA, CDR2 SQIVND (reference sequence).

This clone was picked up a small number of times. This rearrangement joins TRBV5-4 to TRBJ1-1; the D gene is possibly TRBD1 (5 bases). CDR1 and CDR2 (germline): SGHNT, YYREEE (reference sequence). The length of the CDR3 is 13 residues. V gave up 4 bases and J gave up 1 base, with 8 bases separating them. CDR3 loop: CASSRGQNTEAFF. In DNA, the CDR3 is TGTGCCAGCAGCCGTGGACAGAACACTGAAGCTTTCTTT.

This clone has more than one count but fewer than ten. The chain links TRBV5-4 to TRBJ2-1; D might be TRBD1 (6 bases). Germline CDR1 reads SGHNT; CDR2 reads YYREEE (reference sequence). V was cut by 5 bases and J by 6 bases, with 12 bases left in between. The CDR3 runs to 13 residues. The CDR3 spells CASRATGTNEQFF. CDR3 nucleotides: TGTGCCAGCAGAGCGACAGGTACCAATGAGCAGTTCTTC.

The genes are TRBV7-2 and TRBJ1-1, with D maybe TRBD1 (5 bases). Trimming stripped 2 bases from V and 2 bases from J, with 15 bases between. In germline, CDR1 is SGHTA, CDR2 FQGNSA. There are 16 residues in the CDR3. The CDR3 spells CASSLNGGAANTEAFF. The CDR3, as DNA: TGTGCCAGCAGCTTAAACGGTGGGGCAGCAAACACTGAAGCTTTCTTT.

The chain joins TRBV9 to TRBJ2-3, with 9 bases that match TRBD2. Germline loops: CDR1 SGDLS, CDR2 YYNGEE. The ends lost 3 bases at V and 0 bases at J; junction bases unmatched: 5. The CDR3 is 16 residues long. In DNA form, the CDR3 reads TGTGCCAGCAGCGCCCAGCTAGCGGGGAGCACAGATACGCAGTATTTT. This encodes CASSAQLAGSTDTQYF.

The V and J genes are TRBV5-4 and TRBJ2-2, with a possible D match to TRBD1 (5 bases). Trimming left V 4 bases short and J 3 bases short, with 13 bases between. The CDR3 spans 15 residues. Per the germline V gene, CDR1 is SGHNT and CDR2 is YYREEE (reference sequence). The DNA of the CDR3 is TGTGCCAGCAGCCTCGTGGGGCCCGACACCGGGGAGCTGTTTTTT. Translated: CASSLVGPDTGELFF.

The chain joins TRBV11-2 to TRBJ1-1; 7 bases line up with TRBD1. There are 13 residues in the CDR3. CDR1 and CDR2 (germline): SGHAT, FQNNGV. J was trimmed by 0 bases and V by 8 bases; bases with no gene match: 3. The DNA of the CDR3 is TGTGCCAGCGGGGACAGACTGAACACTGAAGCTTTCTTT. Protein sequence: CASGDRLNTEAFF.

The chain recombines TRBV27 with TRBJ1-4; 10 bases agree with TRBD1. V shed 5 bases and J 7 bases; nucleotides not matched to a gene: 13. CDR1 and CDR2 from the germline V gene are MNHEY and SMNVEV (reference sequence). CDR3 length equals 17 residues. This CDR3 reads CASSPRTGGISGEKLFF. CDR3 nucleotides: TGTGCCAGCAGTCCACGGACAGGGGGTATTTCAGGTGAAAAACTGTTTTTT.

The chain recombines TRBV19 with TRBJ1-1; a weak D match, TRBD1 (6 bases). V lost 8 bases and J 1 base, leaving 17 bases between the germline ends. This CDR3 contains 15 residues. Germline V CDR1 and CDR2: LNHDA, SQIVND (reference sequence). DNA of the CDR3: TGTGCCAGTCTCCCCCTCGGACAGCCGAACACTGAAGCTTTCTTT. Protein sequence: CASLPLGQPNTEAFF.

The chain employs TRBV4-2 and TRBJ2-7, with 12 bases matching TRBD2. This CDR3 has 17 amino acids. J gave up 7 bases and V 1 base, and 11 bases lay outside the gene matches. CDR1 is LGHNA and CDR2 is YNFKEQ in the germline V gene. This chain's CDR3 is CASSQVWGTSGRREQYF. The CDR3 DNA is TGTGCCAGCAGCCAAGTCTGGGGAACTAGCGGGAGGCGGGAGCAGTACTTC.

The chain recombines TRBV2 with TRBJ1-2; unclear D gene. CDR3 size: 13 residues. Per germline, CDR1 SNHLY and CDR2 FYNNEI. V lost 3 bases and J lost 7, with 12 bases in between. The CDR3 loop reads CASSDRGIGGYTF. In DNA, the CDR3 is TGTGCCAGCAGTGACCGGGGAATCGGTGGCTACACCTTC.

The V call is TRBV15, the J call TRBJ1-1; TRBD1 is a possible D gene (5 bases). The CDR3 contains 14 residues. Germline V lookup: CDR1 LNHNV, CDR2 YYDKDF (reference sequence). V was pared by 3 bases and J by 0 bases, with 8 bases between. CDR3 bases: TGTGCCACCAGCAGCGACAGATTGAACACTGAAGCTTTCTTT. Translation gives CATSSDRLNTEAFF.

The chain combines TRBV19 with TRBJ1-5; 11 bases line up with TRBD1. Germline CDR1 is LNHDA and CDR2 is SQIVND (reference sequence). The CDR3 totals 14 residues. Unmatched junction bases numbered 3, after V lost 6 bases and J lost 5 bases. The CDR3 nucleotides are TGTGCCAGTAGGAGGACAGGGGGCGATCAGCCCCAGCATTTT. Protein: CASRRTGGDQPQHF.

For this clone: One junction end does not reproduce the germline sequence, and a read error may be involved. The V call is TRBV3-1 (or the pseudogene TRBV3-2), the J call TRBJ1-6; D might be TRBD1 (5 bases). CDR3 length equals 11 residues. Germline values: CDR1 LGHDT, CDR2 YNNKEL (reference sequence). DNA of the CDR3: TGTGCCAGCGGAAACCTGGGGACTATGTACTTT. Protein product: CASGNLGTMYF.

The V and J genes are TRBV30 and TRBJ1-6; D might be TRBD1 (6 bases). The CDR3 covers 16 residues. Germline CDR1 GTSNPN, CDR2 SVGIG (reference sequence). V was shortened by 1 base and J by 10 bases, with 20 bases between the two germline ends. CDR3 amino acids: CAWSGARQAGSSPLHF. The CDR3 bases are TGTGCCTGGAGTGGGGCAAGACAGGCCGGCAGCTCACCCCTCCACTTT.

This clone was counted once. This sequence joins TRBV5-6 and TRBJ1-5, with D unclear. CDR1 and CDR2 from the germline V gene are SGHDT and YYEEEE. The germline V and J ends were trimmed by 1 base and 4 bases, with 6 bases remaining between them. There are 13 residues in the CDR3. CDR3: CASSLSGNQPQHF. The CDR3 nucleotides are TGTGCCAGCAGCTTGAGCGGGAATCAGCCCCAGCATTTT.

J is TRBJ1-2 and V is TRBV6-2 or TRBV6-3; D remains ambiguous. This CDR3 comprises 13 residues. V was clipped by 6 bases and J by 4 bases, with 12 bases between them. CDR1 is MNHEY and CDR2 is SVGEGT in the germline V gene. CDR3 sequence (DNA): TGTGCCAGCAGCCTCGGGAGCCCCTATGGCTACACCTTC. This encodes CASSLGSPYGYTF.

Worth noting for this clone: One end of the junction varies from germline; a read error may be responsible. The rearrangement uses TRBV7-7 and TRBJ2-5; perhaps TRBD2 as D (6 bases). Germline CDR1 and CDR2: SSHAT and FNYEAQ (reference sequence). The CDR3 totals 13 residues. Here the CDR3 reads CASSAGTQETQYF. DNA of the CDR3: TGTGCTAGCAGCGCAGGGACTCAAGAGACCCAGTACTTC.

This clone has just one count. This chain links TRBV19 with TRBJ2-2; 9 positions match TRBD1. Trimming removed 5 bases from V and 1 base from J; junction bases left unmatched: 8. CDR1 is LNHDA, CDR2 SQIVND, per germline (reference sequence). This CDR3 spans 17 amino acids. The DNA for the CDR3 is TGTGCCAGTAGTGCAAGACCGGGACAGGGGAACACCGGGGAGCTGTTTTTT. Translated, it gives CASSARPGQGNTGELFF.

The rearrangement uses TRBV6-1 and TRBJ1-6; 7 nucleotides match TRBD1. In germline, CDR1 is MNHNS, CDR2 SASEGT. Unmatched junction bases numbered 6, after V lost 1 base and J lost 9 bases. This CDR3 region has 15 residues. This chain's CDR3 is CASSEGSGTASPLHF. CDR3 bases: TGTGCCAGCAGTGAAGGCTCAGGGACAGCTTCACCCCTCCACTTT.

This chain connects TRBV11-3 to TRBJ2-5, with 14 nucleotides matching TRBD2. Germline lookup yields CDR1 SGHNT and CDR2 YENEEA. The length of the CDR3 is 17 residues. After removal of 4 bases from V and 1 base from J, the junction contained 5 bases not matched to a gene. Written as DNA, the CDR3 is TGTGCCAGCAGCTCAAGGACTAGCGGGGGGCCCCAAGAGACCCAGTACTTC. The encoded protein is CASSSRTSGGPQETQYF. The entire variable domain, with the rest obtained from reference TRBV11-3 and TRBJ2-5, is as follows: EAGVVQSPRYKIIEKKQPVAFWCNPISGHNTLYWYLQNLGQGPELLIRYENEEAVDDSQLPKDRFSAERLKGVDSTLKIQPAELGDSAVYLCASSSRTSGGPQETQYFGPGTRLLVL.

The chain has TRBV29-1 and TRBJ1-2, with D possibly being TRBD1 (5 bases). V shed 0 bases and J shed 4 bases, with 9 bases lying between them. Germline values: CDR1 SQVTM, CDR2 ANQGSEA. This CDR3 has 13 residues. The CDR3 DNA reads TGCAGCGTTGAAGACCAGGGCTCCTATGGCTACACCTTC. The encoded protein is CSVEDQGSYGYTF.

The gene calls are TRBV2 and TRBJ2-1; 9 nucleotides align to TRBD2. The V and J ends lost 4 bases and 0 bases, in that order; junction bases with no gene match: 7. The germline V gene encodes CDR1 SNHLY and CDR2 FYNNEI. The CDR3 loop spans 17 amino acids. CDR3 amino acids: CASSGATSGSSYNEQFF. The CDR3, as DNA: TGTGCCAGCAGTGGGGCGACTAGCGGCAGCTCCTACAATGAGCAGTTCTTC. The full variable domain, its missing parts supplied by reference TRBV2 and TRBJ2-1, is EPEVTQTPSHQVTQMGQEVILRCVPISNHLYFYWYRQILGQKVEFLVSFYNNEISEKSEIFDDQFSVERPDGSNFTLKIRSTKLEDSAMYFCASSGATSGSSYNEQFFGPGTRLTVL.

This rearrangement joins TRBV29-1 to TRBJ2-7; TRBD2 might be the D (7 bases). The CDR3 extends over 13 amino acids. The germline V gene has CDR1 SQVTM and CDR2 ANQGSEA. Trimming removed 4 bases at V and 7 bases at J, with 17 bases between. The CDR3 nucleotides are TGCAGCGTTGCCGGGATAGGGGGGGGAGAGCAGTACTTC. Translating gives CSVAGIGGGEQYF.

For the CDR3, the DNA is TGTGCCAGCAGTAACTTTGTTGGACAAAGCAATCAGCCCCAGCATTTT. As protein: CASSNFVGQSNQPQHF. The chain is built from TRBV6-4 and TRBJ1-5, with D possibly TRBD1 on 5 matching bases. The CDR3 is made up of 16 amino acids. V was pared by 5 bases and J by 1 base, with 15 bases between. The V gene's germline CDR1 is MRHNA and CDR2 SNTAGT.

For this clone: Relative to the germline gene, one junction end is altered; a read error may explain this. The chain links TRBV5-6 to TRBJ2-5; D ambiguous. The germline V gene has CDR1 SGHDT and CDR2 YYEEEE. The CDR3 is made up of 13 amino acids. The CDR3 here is CASSFDFQEAQYF. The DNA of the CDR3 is TGTGCCAGCAGCTTCGACTTCCAAGAGGCCCAGTACTTC. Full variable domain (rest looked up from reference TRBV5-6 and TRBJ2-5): DAGVTQSPTHLIKTRGQQVTLRCSPKSGHDTVSWYQQALGQGPQFIFQYYEEEERQRGNFPDRFSGHQFPNYSSELNVNALLLGDSALYLCASSFDFQEAQYFGPGTRLLVL.